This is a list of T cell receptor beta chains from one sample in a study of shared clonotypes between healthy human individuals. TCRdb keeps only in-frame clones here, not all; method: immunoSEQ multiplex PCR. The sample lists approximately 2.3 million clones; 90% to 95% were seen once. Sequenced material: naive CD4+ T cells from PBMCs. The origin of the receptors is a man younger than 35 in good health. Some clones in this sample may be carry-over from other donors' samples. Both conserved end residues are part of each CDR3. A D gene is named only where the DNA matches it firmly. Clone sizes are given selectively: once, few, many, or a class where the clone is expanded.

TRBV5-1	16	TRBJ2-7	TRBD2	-	CASSLLLAGGSHEQYF	TGCGCCAGCAGCTTGCTCCTAGCGGGAGGTTCGCACGAGCAGTACTTC
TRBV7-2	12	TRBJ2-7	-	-	CASSLVGLEQYF	TGTGCCAGCAGCTTAGTAGGTCTCGAGCAGTACTTC
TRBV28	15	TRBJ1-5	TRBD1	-	CASSLPVTGVQPQHF	TGTGCCAGCAGTCTGCCCGTAACAGGGGTTCAGCCCCAGCATTTT
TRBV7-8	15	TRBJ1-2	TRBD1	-	CASRRLLTGGLGYTF	TGTGCCAGCAGGCGACTACTGACAGGGGGCTTAGGCTACACCTTC
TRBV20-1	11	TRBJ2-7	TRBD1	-	CSAGTGQIPYF	TGCAGTGCTGGGACAGGGCAAATTCCGTACTTC
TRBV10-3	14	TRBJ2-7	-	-	CAISGSESSYEQYF	TGTGCCATCAGTGGCTCGGAGAGCTCCTACGAGCAGTACTTC
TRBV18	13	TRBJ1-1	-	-	CASSPFGGTEAFF	TGTGCCAGCTCACCATTCGGCGGCACTGAAGCTTTCTTT
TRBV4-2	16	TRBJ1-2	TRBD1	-	CASSQNRGPTSNGYTF	TGTGCCAGCAGCCAGAACAGGGGCCCCACCTCTAATGGCTACACCTTC
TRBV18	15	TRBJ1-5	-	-	CASSPSTGRGQPQHF	TGTGCCAGCTCACCTTCCACAGGGAGAGGGCAGCCCCAGCATTTT
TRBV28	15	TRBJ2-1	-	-	CASRRSRQGLDEQFF	TGTGCCAGCAGGAGGTCGAGACAGGGACTCGATGAGCAGTTCTTC
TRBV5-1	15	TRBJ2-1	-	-	CASSLGPSSYNEQFF	TGCGCCAGCAGCTTGGGTCCTAGCTCCTACAATGAGCAGTTCTTC
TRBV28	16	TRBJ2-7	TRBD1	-	CASTLTDRARAYEQYF	TGTGCCAGCACCCTTACGGACAGGGCTCGGGCCTACGAGCAGTACTTC
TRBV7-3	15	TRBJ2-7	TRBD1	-	CASSLTRTGRYEQYF	TGTGCCAGCAGCTTAACTCGGACAGGGCGCTACGAGCAGTACTTC
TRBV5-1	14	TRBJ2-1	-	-	CASSLGQPYNEQFF	TGCGCCAGCAGCTTGGGACAGCCATACAATGAGCAGTTCTTC
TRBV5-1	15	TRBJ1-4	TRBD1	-	CASSQDRGTNEKLFF	TGCGCCAGCAGCCAGGACAGGGGGACTAATGAAAAACTGTTTTTT
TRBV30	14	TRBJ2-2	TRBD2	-	CAWTQREWAGELFF	TGTGCCTGGACCCAGCGGGAGTGGGCCGGGGAGCTGTTTTTT
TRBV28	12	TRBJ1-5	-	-	CASFADSQPQHF	TGTGCCAGCTTCGCCGATAGTCAGCCCCAGCATTTT
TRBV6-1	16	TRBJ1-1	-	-	CASSESVGRVNTEAFF	TGTGCCAGCAGTGAATCCGTGGGCAGGGTGAACACTGAAGCTTTCTTT
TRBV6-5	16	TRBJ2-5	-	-	CASSYGGPRDQETQYF	TGTGCCAGCAGTTATGGGGGACCCCGAGACCAAGAGACCCAGTACTTC
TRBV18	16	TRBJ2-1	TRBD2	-	CASSLGTSGAYNEQFF	TGTGCCAGCTCACTAGGGACTAGCGGAGCCTACAATGAGCAGTTCTTC
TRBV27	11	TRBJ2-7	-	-	CASSLSYEQYF	TGTGCCAGCAGTCTCTCCTACGAGCAGTACTTC
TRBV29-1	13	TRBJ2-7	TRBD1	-	CSVYRDSSYEQYF	TGCAGCGTTTACCGGGACAGTAGCTACGAGCAGTACTTC
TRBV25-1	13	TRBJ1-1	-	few	CASSAAANTEAFF	TGTGCCAGCAGTGCAGCAGCGAACACTGAAGCTTTCTTT
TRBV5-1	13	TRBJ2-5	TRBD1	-	CASTSGGDETQYF	TGCGCCAGCACATCAGGGGGCGACGAGACCCAGTACTTC
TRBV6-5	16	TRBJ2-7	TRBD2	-	CASSYSLNSGLPEQYF	TGTGCCAGCAGTTACTCTTTGAATAGCGGGCTGCCCGAGCAGTACTTC
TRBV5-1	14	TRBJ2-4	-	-	CASSLMAGENIQYF	TGCGCCAGCAGCTTGATGGCAGGCGAAAACATTCAGTACTTC
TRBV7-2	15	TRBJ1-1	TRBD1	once	CASRQGQLMNTEAFF	TGTGCCAGCAGACAGGGACAGTTAATGAACACTGAAGCTTTCTTT
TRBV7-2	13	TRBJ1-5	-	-	CASSLGGVKPQHF	TGTGCCAGCAGCTTAGGAGGAGTGAAGCCCCAGCATTTT
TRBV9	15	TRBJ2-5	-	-	CASSVNSLAQETQYF	TGTGCCAGCAGCGTTAACAGCCTAGCACAAGAGACCCAGTACTTC
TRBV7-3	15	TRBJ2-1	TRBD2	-	CASSLLAGEYNEQFF	TGTGCCAGCAGCCTACTAGCGGGAGAGTACAATGAGCAGTTCTTC
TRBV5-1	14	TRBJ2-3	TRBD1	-	CASSLATGTDTQYF	TGCGCCAGCAGCTTGGCGACAGGGACAGATACGCAGTATTTT
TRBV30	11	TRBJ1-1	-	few	CAWRGPTEAFF	TGTGCCTGGCGGGGGCCCACTGAAGCTTTCTTT
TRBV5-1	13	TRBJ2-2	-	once	CASSLMGTGELFF	TGCGCCAGCAGCTTGATGGGTACCGGGGAGCTGTTTTTT
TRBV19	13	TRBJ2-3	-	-	CASRAQSTDTQYF	TGTGCCAGTAGGGCCCAAAGCACAGATACGCAGTATTTT
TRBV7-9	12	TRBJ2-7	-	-	CASSPRAPEQYF	TGTGCCAGCAGCCCCCGAGCGCCCGAGCAGTACTTC
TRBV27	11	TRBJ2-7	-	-	CASSSAYEQYF	TGTGCCAGCAGTTCCGCCTACGAGCAGTACTTC
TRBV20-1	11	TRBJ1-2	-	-	CSASSQPPGTF	TGCAGTGCTAGTAGCCAGCCTCCCGGCACCTTC
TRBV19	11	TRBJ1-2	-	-	CASMVNYGYTF	TGTGCCAGTATGGTTAACTATGGCTACACCTTC
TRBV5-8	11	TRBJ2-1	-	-	CASSFDTGWFF	TGTGCCAGCAGCTTCGATACAGGGTGGTTCTTC
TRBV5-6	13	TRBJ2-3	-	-	CASSERTVDTQYF	TGTGCCAGCAGCGAGCGGACTGTAGATACGCAGTATTTT
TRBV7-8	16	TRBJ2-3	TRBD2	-	CASSLVAGMGTDTQYF	TGTGCCAGCAGCTTAGTAGCGGGTATGGGCACAGATACGCAGTATTTT
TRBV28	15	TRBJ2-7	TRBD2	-	CASSSPSGSSYEQYF	TGTGCCAGCAGTTCTCCCAGCGGGAGTTCCTACGAGCAGTACTTC
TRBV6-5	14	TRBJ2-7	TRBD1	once	CASQWGQGPYEQYF	TGTGCCAGCCAGTGGGGACAGGGGCCCTACGAGCAGTACTTC
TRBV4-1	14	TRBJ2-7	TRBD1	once	CASSQLGQAYEQYF	TGCGCCAGCAGCCAACTTGGACAGGCCTACGAGCAGTACTTC
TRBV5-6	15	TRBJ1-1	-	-	CASSIRRVANTEAFF	TGTGCCAGCAGCATACGCAGGGTGGCGAACACTGAAGCTTTCTTT
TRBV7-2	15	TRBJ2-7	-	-	CASSFITQGVGEQYF	TGTGCCAGCAGCTTTATTACCCAGGGAGTCGGCGAGCAGTACTTC
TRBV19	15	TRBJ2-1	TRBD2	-	CASSRTGTSDNEQFF	TGTGCCAGTAGCCGCACCGGGACTAGCGACAATGAGCAGTTCTTC
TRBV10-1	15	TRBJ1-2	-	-	CASSEQHRLNYGYTF	TGCGCCAGCAGTGAGCAACACAGGCTTAACTATGGCTACACCTTC
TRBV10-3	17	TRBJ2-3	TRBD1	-	CAISESAGGWFTDTQYF	TGTGCCATCAGTGAGTCGGCAGGGGGCTGGTTCACAGATACGCAGTATTTT
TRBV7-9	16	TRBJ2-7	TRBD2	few	CASSLGAGGFDYEQYF	TGTGCCAGCAGCTTAGGAGCGGGAGGTTTCGACTACGAGCAGTACTTC
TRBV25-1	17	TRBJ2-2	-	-	CASSDVGNRRNTGELFF	TGTGCCAGCAGTGATGTCGGCAACAGGAGAAACACCGGGGAGCTGTTTTTT
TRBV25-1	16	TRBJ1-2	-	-	CASSPGGPLGNYGYTF	TGTGCCAGCAGCCCCGGGGGGCCCCTGGGTAACTATGGCTACACCTTC
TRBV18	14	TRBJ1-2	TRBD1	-	CASSQQGANYGYTF	TGTGCCAGCTCTCAACAGGGGGCTAACTATGGCTACACCTTC
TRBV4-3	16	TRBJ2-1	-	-	CASSQELATGGNEQFF	TGCGCCAGCAGCCAAGAGCTAGCTACCGGGGGCAATGAGCAGTTCTTC
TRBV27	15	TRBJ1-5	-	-	CASTRALYSNQPQHF	TGTGCCAGCACCCGAGCTCTATATAGCAATCAGCCCCAGCATTTT
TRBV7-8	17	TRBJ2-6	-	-	CASSYPRGYSGANVLTF	TGTGCCAGCAGCTACCCCCGTGGGTACTCTGGGGCCAACGTCCTGACTTTC
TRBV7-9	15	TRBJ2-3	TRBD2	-	CASSRTSVEADTQYF	TGTGCCAGCAGCAGGACTAGCGTGGAAGCAGATACGCAGTATTTT
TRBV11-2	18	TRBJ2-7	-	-	CASSLHPNDRERGYEQYF	TGTGCCAGCAGCTTGCATCCGAATGACAGGGAGCGGGGCTACGAGCAGTACTTC
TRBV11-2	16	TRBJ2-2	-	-	CASSLVAGTNTGELFF	TGTGCCAGCAGCTTAGTTGCGGGCACTAACACCGGGGAGCTGTTTTTT
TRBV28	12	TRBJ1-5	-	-	CASSYGNQPQHF	TGTGCCAGCAGTTACGGAAATCAGCCCCAGCATTTT